These 20 T cell receptor beta chains share one sample of origin, sequenced in a study of regulatory T cells in long-lasting Graves disease. Time point: newly diagnosed GD, antithyroid drugs for less than 3 months. The TCR library was prepared using RNA isolated from PBMCs. TCR beta libraries were built with iRepertoire HTBI primers and Arm-PCR of CDR3 regions. In TCRdb, the multiplex PCR reads were re-called with MiXCR into one record per CDR3 protein. The data hold approximately 400,000 distinct CDR3 sequences, with roughly 16% observed a single time. This material consisted of peripheral blood mononuclear cells (PBMCs), taken at new diagnosis, from a patient treated with antithyroid drugs. These receptors were collected from a female donor with Graves disease.

This clonotype has at least ten counts. The CDR3 is CAWSRGREAFF. CDR3 nucleotides: TGTGCCTGGAGCAGGGGCCGCGAAGCTTTCTTT. V is TRBV30 and J is TRBJ1-1, with D possibly TRBD1 on 6 matching bases. The germline V gene encodes CDR1 GTSNPN and CDR2 SVGIG (reference sequence). Trimming stripped 3 bases from V and 8 bases from J, with 10 bases between. CDR3 length equals 11 residues. The whole variable domain, remainder taken from reference TRBV30 and TRBJ1-1, is SQTIHQWPATLVQPVGSPLSLECTVEGTSNPNLYWYRQAAGRGLQLLFYSVGIGQISSEVPQNLSASRPQDRQFILSSKKLLLSDSGFYLCAWSRGREAFFGQGTRLTVV.

This clonotype has a count of ten or more. This chain uses TRBV9 with TRBJ1-2; possibly TRBD1 for D (6 bases). V lost 6 bases to trimming and J lost 4 bases, with 19 bases between them. Per germline, CDR1 SGDLS and CDR2 YYNGEE. This CDR3 has 15 residues. The CDR3 here is CASTPEGGGFYGYTF. CDR3 nucleotide sequence: TGTGCCAGCACCCCAGAGGGGGGGGGCTTCTATGGCTACACCTTC. Together with reference TRBV9 and TRBJ1-2, the CDR3 gives the full variable domain: DSGVTQTPKHLITATGQRVTLRCSPRSGDLSVYWYQQSLDQGLQFLIQYYNGEERAKGNILERFSAQQFPDLHSELNLSSLELGDSALYFCASTPEGGGFYGYTFGSGTRLTVV.

This clonotype has at least ten counts. This rearrangement joins TRBV7-9 to TRBJ1-5; 8 bases fit TRBD1. The ends lost 2 bases at V and 6 bases at J; junction bases unmatched: 3. The germline CDR1 and CDR2 sequences are SEHNR and FQNEAQ (reference sequence). The CDR3 consists of 14 residues. DNA of the CDR3: TGTGCCAGCAGCTTAACAGGGGGAAGTCAGCCCCAGCATTTT. It specifies CASSLTGGSQPQHF.

In its sample, this clonotype was seen many times. The rearrangement joins TRBV7-8 to TRBJ1-2; 8 bases are shared with TRBD1. The germline V gene encodes CDR1 SGHVS and CDR2 FQNEAQ. CDR3 size: 14 residues. J gave up 0 bases and V 5 bases, and 2 bases lay outside the gene matches. Here the CDR3 DNA reads TGTGCCAGCAGCCGGACAGGGACTAACTATGGCTACACCTTC. As protein: CASSRTGTNYGYTF.

This clonotype appeared a few times. The chain carries TRBV5-6 and TRBJ2-5; unclear D gene. Germline V gene sequence: CDR1 SGHDT, CDR2 YYEEEE. The V gene lost 1 base and the J gene lost 13 bases, with 5 bases spanning the gap. The length of the CDR3 is 9 residues. In DNA form, the CDR3 reads TGTGCCAGCAGCTTGAGGCCGTACTTC. Its translation is CASSLRPYF.

This clonotype came up many times. This chain links TRBV13 with TRBJ2-1; 7 positions match TRBD2. The V and J ends lost 5 bases and 8 bases, in that order; junction bases with no gene match: 6. Germline V CDR1 and CDR2: PRHDT, FYEKMQ (reference sequence). This CDR3 has 13 amino acids. Here the CDR3 DNA reads TGTGCCAGCAGCCCGACTAGCATCTATGAGCAGTTCTTC. Encoded protein: CASSPTSIYEQFF.

This clonotype was seen many times. V usage is TRBV20-1 and J usage is TRBJ2-7; 9 bases agree with TRBD2. Germline CDR1 is DFQATT and CDR2 is SNEGSKA (reference sequence). This CDR3 spans 14 amino acids. J lost 6 bases, V lost 5 bases, and 11 bases had no gene match. The CDR3 region is CSAGTGTSTSEQYF. CDR3 DNA: TGCAGTGCTGGAACCGGGACTAGCACTTCCGAGCAGTACTTC.

The V gene is TRBV6-1, the J gene TRBJ2-7; the match to TRBD1 covers 8 bases. V lost 2 bases, J lost 7 bases, and 10 bases stayed unmatched. Looked up from germline, CDR1 is MNHNS and CDR2 is SASEGT. The CDR3 spans 15 residues. CDR3 region: CASSEPYRGTIEQYF. As DNA, the CDR3 is TGTGCCAGCAGTGAACCATACAGGGGGACCATTGAGCAGTACTTC.

This clonotype was seen many times. At one boundary the junction diverges from the germline segment, which might be a read error. V and J are TRBV2 and TRBJ1-2, with D hard to call. Germline assignment: CDR1 SNHLY and CDR2 FYNNEI. This CDR3 is 15 amino acids long. The CDR3: CASSTITQANYGYTF. CDR3 DNA sequence: TGTGCCAGCAGTACTATAACCCAGGCTAATTATGGCTACACCTTC.

There are many counts of this clonotype. This sequence joins TRBV4-1 and TRBJ1-1; D is perhaps TRBD1 (5 bases). Germline-derived CDR1 and CDR2 are MGHRA and YSYEKL. Deletions cut 0 bases from V and 1 base from J, with 6 bases between. This CDR3 has 14 residues. CDR3 nucleotide sequence: TGCGCCAGCAGCCAAGAAGGGGAGAACACTGAAGCTTTCTTT. Translation: CASSQEGENTEAFF.

As regards this clonotype: At one boundary the junction diverges from the germline segment, which might be a read error. The gene calls are TRBV2 and TRBJ2-3; a possible D gene is TRBD2 (5 bases). The CDR3 extends over 16 amino acids. Germline values: CDR1 SNHLY, CDR2 FYNNEI. The CDR3 loop is CVSSDQGLPKTDTQYF. In DNA, the CDR3 is TGTGTCAGCAGTGATCAAGGACTCCCGAAAACAGATACGCAGTATTTT.

This clonotype was detected ten times or more. The chain couples TRBV6-1 to TRBJ1-5, with 9 bases aligning to TRBD1. The length of the CDR3 is 14 residues. Looked up from germline, CDR1 is MNHNS and CDR2 is SASEGT. J gave up 7 bases and V 7 bases, and 8 bases lay outside the gene matches. The CDR3 here is CASTYSTGGQPQHF. CDR3 DNA sequence: TGTGCCAGCACCTACAGTACAGGGGGCCAGCCCCAGCATTTT.

This clonotype came up many times. This sequence joins TRBV5-1 and TRBJ2-3; D is unresolved. The CDR3 extends over 16 amino acids. V was trimmed by 0 bases and J by 1 base, leaving 12 bases between them. The germline V gene has CDR1 SGHRS and CDR2 YFSETQ. CDR3 sequence: CASSLESPLGTDTQYF. The CDR3 DNA follows: TGCGCCAGCAGCTTGGAATCTCCTCTAGGCACAGATACGCAGTATTTT.

This clonotype was picked up many times. The chain recombines TRBV6-1 with TRBJ1-2; 9 bases agree with TRBD1. There are 17 residues in the CDR3. Germline CDR1 reads MNHNS; CDR2 reads SASEGT. J gave up 0 bases and V 6 bases, and 11 bases lay outside the gene matches. The CDR3 loop is CASRGNRGPTPNYGYTF. The CDR3 bases are TGTGCCAGCAGGGGGAACAGGGGGCCCACCCCTAACTATGGCTACACCTTC.

A single count supports this clonotype. The chain combines TRBV6-2 or TRBV6-3 with TRBJ1-2, with 10 positions matching TRBD1. CDR3 length equals 15 residues. CDR1 MNHEY and CDR2 SVGEGT come from the germline V gene. V gave up 5 bases and J gave up 8 bases; unmatched junction bases: 11. The CDR3, as DNA: TGTGCCAGCAGTCGATTGGACAGGGGGTTTGAGGGCTACACCTTC. Protein sequence: CASSRLDRGFEGYTF.

This clonotype was counted ten times or more. The chain couples TRBV20-1 to TRBJ1-5; possible D gene TRBD1, 5 bases. V shed 5 bases and J shed 2 bases, with 16 bases lying between them. The CDR3 spans 15 residues. CDR1 is DFQATT and CDR2 is SNEGSKA in the germline V gene (reference sequence). The CDR3 sequence: CSALGVLPGNQPQHF. CDR3 coding DNA: TGCAGTGCTTTAGGGGTATTGCCTGGCAATCAGCCCCAGCATTTT.

This clonotype was seen only a few times. The genes are TRBV5-6 and TRBJ2-5, with D maybe TRBD1 (5 bases). The CDR3 is 17 residues long. Looked up from germline, CDR1 is SGHDT and CDR2 is YYEEEE. V lost 3 bases and J lost 3, with 21 bases in between. CDR3 DNA: TGTGCCAGCAGCTGGGCACTACAGACAGCGTATGAAGAGACCCAGTACTTC. Protein sequence: CASSWALQTAYEETQYF.

This clonotype showed up many times. The chain carries TRBV14 and TRBJ2-2; D is unresolved. The CDR3 length is 15 residues. Germline V lookup: CDR1 SGHDN, CDR2 FVKESK. V lost 6 bases to trimming and J lost 2 bases, with 13 bases between them. This chain's CDR3 is CASRMGNFNTGELFF. As DNA, the CDR3 is TGTGCCAGCAGAATGGGGAACTTTAACACCGGGGAGCTGTTTTTT.

This clonotype was found many times. The chain uses TRBV5-6 and TRBJ2-3, with D possibly matching TRBD1 (5 bases). This CDR3 region has 14 residues. The germline CDR1 and CDR2 sequences are SGHDT and YYEEEE. V was pared by 4 bases and J by 2 bases, with 11 bases between. The CDR3 DNA reads as TGTGCCAGCAGCGTCCCAGGGAACACAGATACGCAGTATTTT. This codes for CASSVPGNTDTQYF.

This chain joins TRBV10-2 and TRBJ1-1, with D possibly TRBD1 on 5 matching bases. Trimming stripped 3 bases from V and 5 bases from J, with 7 bases between. CDR3 length equals 12 residues. The germline CDR1 and CDR2 sequences are WSHSY and SAAADI. The CDR3 nucleotides are TGCGCCAGCAGTGACAGGGTAACTGAAGCTTTCTTT. Its translation is CASSDRVTEAFF.